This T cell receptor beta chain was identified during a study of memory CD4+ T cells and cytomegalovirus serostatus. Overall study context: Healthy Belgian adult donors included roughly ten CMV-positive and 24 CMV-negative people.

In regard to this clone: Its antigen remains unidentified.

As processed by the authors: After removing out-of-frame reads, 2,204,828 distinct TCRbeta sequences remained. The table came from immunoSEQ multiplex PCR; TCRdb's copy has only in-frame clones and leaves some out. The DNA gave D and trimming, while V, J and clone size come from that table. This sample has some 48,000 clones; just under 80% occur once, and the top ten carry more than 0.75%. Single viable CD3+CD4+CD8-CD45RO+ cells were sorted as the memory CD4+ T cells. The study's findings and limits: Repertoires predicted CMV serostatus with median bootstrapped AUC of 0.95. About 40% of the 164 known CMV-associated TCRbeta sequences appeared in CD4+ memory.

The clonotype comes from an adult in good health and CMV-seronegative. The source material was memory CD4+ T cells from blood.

The chain's CDR3 is CASGREFQETQYF. The CDR3 nucleotides are TGTGCCAGCGGTCGGGAGTTCCAAGAGACCCAGTACTTC. The chain recombines TRBV5-4 with TRBJ2-5; tentative D call: TRBD2 (6 bases). Germline V CDR1 and CDR2: SGHNT, YYREEE (reference sequence). V was clipped by 7 bases and J by 1 base, with 11 bases between them. This CDR3 has 13 amino acids.